The source of this T cell receptor beta chain is a study of T cells in Graves' hyperthyroidism and ophthalmopathy. Findings and limits, study-wide: Ophthalmopathy cases were set apart from stable hyperthyroidism by a 13 V-J model.

This clonotype was counted many times. Its antigen is unidentified. Hyperthyroidism, newly diagnosed and lasting under 2 months, affected patients aged 18 to 65. PBMCs were derived from 10 ml fresh peripheral blood. The CDR3 regions of TCR beta were amplified from RNA transcripts. First-round RT-PCR of the TCR CDR3 relied on the HTBI primer set. TCRdb re-called the multiplex PCR reads with MiXCR, one entry per CDR3 protein. The table has about 180,000 distinct CDR3 sequences, 9.4% seen once; the top ten hold approximately 24%. Sequencing was carried out using blood. The sequence was collected from a woman aged 18-29 years with Graves' hyperthyroidism that later progressed to Graves' ophthalmopathy.

The CDR3 sequence: CASSLGPGGGRRGAFF. DNA of the CDR3: TGTGCCAGCAGCTTAGGCCCTGGTGGGGGGCGTAGAGGAGCTTTCTTT. The chain couples TRBV7-8 to TRBJ1-1, with D perhaps matching TRBD1 (6 bases). The germline V and J ends were trimmed by 1 base and 10 bases, with 22 bases remaining between them. Per germline, CDR1 SGHVS and CDR2 FQNEAQ. The CDR3 consists of 16 residues.